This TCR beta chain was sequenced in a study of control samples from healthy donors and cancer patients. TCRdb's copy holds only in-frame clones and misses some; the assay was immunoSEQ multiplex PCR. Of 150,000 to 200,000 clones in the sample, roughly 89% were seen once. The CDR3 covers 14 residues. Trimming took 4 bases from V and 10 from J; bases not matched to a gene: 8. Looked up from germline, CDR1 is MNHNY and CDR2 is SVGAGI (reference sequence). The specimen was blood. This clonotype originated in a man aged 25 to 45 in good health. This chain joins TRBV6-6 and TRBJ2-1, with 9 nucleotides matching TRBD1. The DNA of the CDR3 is TGTGCCAGCAGTTTGGGACAGGGCGTGAACGAGCAGTTCTTC. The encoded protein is CASSLGQGVNEQFF.